This TCR beta chain was recovered during a study of identical twins. Overall study findings and caveats: Analyses based on zero insertions could be partly confounded by invariant MAIT and iNKT cells.

Template switching added a universal primer binding site, and final cDNA carried unique molecular identifiers. TCRdb re-called the 5' RACE reads through MiXCR, storing one row per CDR3 protein. The sample has a few hundred thousand distinct CDR3 sequences; about 15% are singletons. Notes on this clonotype: Its matching antigen is unknown.

This CDR3 has 18 amino acids. J gave up 7 bases and V 5 bases, and 21 bases lay outside the gene matches. Germline V lookup: CDR1 LGHDT, CDR2 YNNKEL (reference sequence). These data were also filed under a second study, of yellow fever vaccine responses in identical twins.

The TCR comes from a woman in her late teens or twenties in good health. The sequenced sample consisted of CD4+ T cells sorted from blood. The V gene is TRBV3-1, the J gene TRBJ2-5; TRBD2 matches at 8 bases. The CDR3: CASSSSGLVGGYLGTQYF. The CDR3 DNA follows: TGTGCCAGCAGCTCCTCGGGACTAGTGGGCGGGTATCTGGGGACCCAGTACTTC.